The 24 T cell receptor beta chains in this list originate from one sample, sequenced in a study of blood T cell repertoires in COVID-19. The method was immunoSEQ multiplex PCR; TCRdb's version includes in-frame clones alone and lacks a portion of them. Of fewer than 500,000 clones listed, roughly nine tenths are singletons. The sequenced sample was PBMCs or T cells enriched from blood (not recorded which). Source of these receptors: a woman in her late teens or twenties who had recovered from COVID-19.

This chain uses TRBV12-3 or TRBV12-4 with TRBJ1-2; no reliable D call. The germline V and J ends were trimmed by 4 bases and 1 base, with 7 bases remaining between them. CDR3 length equals 13 residues. The CDR3 bases are TGTGCCAGCAGTTCCACAGTTAACTATGGCTACACCTTC. Its translation is CASSSTVNYGYTF.

The chain links TRBV5-1 to TRBJ1-3; 8 nucleotides line up with TRBD1. CDR1 SGHRS and CDR2 YFSETQ come from the germline V gene. With V trimmed by 4 bases and J by 3 bases, 6 bases remained unmatched. This CDR3 is 15 amino acids long. CDR3 DNA sequence: TGCGCCAGCAGCCCGGACAGGGCTGGTGGAAACACCATATATTTT. It translates to CASSPDRAGGNTIYF.

V gene TRBV30 combines with J gene TRBJ2-3; D is perhaps TRBD2 (7 bases). CDR1 and CDR2 (germline): GTSNPN, SVGIG (reference sequence). V lost 1 base to trimming and J lost 11 bases, with 13 bases between them. This CDR3 is 12 amino acids long. In nucleotides, the CDR3 is TGTGCCTGGAGTGGCGAAGGGGGGGTGCAGTATTTT. This sequence encodes CAWSGEGGVQYF.

V gene TRBV30 combines with J gene TRBJ1-2; 8 bases align to TRBD1. V lost 1 base, J lost 5 bases, and 6 bases stayed unmatched. Germline CDR1 is GTSNPN and CDR2 is SVGIG (reference sequence). CDR3 size: 14 residues. The CDR3 reads CAWSGRGQEYGYTF. CDR3 nucleotides: TGTGCCTGGAGTGGCAGGGGGCAAGAATATGGCTACACCTTC. Drawing the rest from reference TRBV30 and TRBJ1-2, the complete variable domain is SQTIHQWPATLVQPVGSPLSLECTVEGTSNPNLYWYRQAAGRGLQLLFYSVGIGQISSEVPQNLSASRPQDRQFILSSKKLLLSDSGFYLCAWSGRGQEYGYTFGSGTRLTVV.

For the CDR3, the DNA is TGTGCCAGTAGTCTGGGACAGGGGGAACAGCCCCAGCATTTT. Residues: CASSLGQGEQPQHF. This chain connects TRBV19 to TRBJ1-5; TRBD1 matches 11 bases. V lost 5 bases to trimming and J lost 7 bases; unmatched junction nucleotides: 4. This CDR3 region has 14 residues. CDR1 is LNHDA and CDR2 is SQIVND in the germline V gene (reference sequence).

A few counts support this clone. The V gene is TRBV19, the J gene TRBJ1-5, with 7 bases matching TRBD1. J gave up 1 base and V 3 bases, and 3 bases lay outside the gene matches. Germline-derived CDR1 and CDR2 are LNHDA and SQIVND (reference sequence). The CDR3 has 15 residues. The CDR3 sequence is CASSISGQSNQPQHF. CDR3 bases: TGTGCCAGTAGTATCTCGGGACAGAGCAATCAGCCCCAGCATTTT.

CDR3 bases: TGTGCCAGCAGTTTAGTCGGGACAGGGAAGGAAAAACTGTTTTTT. This sequence encodes CASSLVGTGKEKLFF. This chain links TRBV28 with TRBJ1-4; 9 bases line up with TRBD1. The CDR3 runs to 15 residues. V lost 2 bases, J lost 8 bases, and 6 bases stayed unmatched. From germline, CDR1 is MDHEN and CDR2 SYDVKM.

This sequence joins TRBV18 and TRBJ1-1, with TRBD1 as a possible D gene (5 bases). The CDR3 sequence is 15 residues long. The V and J ends lost 6 bases and 0 bases respectively, with 14 bases between them. Germline V CDR1 and CDR2: KGHSH, LQKENI. In DNA, the CDR3 is TGTGCCAGCTCCCCGGGGGGGGAATTGAACACTGAAGCTTTCTTT. This translates into CASSPGGELNTEAFF.

The rearrangement joins TRBV4-1 to TRBJ1-2; D gene ambiguous. This CDR3 region has 14 residues. The germline V gene has CDR1 MGHRA and CDR2 YSYEKL. Trimming took 4 bases from V and 1 from J, leaving 10 bases between them. CDR3 coding DNA: TGCGCCAGCAGCCCGCAAGGAGTTAACTATGGCTACACCTTC. It is translated as CASSPQGVNYGYTF.

This clone was picked up a small number of times. V is TRBV7-2 and J is TRBJ1-1; possible D gene TRBD1, 5 bases. Germline V gene sequence: CDR1 SGHTA, CDR2 FQGNSA. Trimming took off 5 bases at V and 1 base at J, with 8 bases between the two ends. The CDR3 consists of 13 residues. The CDR3 bases are TGTGCCAGCAGCATGACAGAGAACACTGAAGCTTTCTTT. Its protein product is CASSMTENTEAFF.

V usage is TRBV9 and J usage is TRBJ2-3; 7 nucleotides line up with TRBD2. The germline gives CDR1 SGDLS, CDR2 YYNGEE. The trim removed 4 bases at V and 2 bases at J, leaving 13 bases unmatched. This CDR3 is 17 amino acids long. The CDR3 DNA sequence: TGTGCCAGCAGCTCATCGCCGGGGGGAACCCTCACAGATACGCAGTATTTT. Its translation is CASSSSPGGTLTDTQYF.

The chain carries TRBV7-9 and TRBJ1-1; the match to TRBD1 covers 7 bases. V dropped 3 bases and J dropped 7; count of bases not matched to a gene: 8. The CDR3 extends over 14 amino acids. Germline V gene lookup returns CDR1 SEHNR and CDR2 FQNEAQ (reference sequence). The CDR3 reads CASSFGGTGDEAFF. The CDR3 coding sequence is TGTGCCAGCAGCTTTGGGGGAACAGGGGATGAAGCTTTCTTT.

The chain is built from TRBV18 and TRBJ2-5, with D possibly TRBD1 on 6 matching bases. CDR1 is KGHSH, CDR2 LQKENI, per germline. The CDR3 consists of 15 residues. Trimming cost V 1 base and J 5 bases, with 14 bases left between them. CDR3 nucleotide sequence: TGTGCCAGCTCACCACGGCCAGGGGAAGGGGAGACCCAGTACTTC. Its protein product is CASSPRPGEGETQYF.

In its sample, this clone was seen a few times. The V and J genes are TRBV6-6 and TRBJ2-6, with TRBD1 identical over 8 bases. Germline CDR1 is MNHNY and CDR2 is SVGAGI (reference sequence). With 5 bases clipped from V and 4 bases from J, the junction kept 13 bases outside the gene matches. This CDR3 region has 18 residues. The CDR3 region is CASSLARTGLPGANVLTF. The CDR3 DNA reads TGTGCCAGCAGTCTAGCACGGACAGGGCTACCGGGGGCCAACGTCCTGACTTTC.

V and J are TRBV19 and TRBJ1-1, with TRBD1 as a possible D gene (6 bases). V was shortened by 4 bases and J by 2 bases, with 17 bases between the two germline ends. CDR3 size: 16 residues. CDR1 and CDR2 from the germline V gene are LNHDA and SQIVND (reference sequence). The CDR3 spells CASSTYSRGANTEAFF. CDR3 bases: TGTGCCAGTAGTACCTATTCTCGGGGGGCTAACACTGAAGCTTTCTTT.

The chain recombines TRBV30 with TRBJ1-1; perhaps TRBD1 as D (6 bases). V shed 6 bases and J shed 3 bases, with 8 bases lying between them. This CDR3 contains 11 residues. Germline V gives CDR1 GTSNPN, CDR2 SVGIG (reference sequence). CDR3 residues: CACTGYTEAFF. CDR3 sequence (DNA): TGTGCCTGTACAGGGTACACTGAAGCTTTCTTT.

The rearrangement links TRBV4-1 to TRBJ2-2; D unresolved. This CDR3 has 14 amino acids. V was pared by 2 bases and J by 6 bases, with 10 bases between. From germline, CDR1 is MGHRA and CDR2 YSYEKL. The CDR3 loop reads CASSQPTKSGELFF. The CDR3 bases are TGCGCCAGCAGCCAACCCACTAAATCCGGGGAGCTGTTTTTT.

The gene calls are TRBV4-1 and TRBJ2-7; no clear D gene. This CDR3 is built from 14 residues. CDR1 is MGHRA and CDR2 is YSYEKL in the germline V gene. V dropped 4 bases and J dropped 0 bases, with 10 bases sitting between them. This chain's CDR3 is CASSLSHSSYEQYF. Here the CDR3 DNA reads TGCGCCAGCAGCCTTTCTCATAGCTCCTACGAGCAGTACTTC.

The chain is built from TRBV10-3 and TRBJ2-1; 7 bases match TRBD1. V was pared by 9 bases and J by 1 base, with 3 bases of the junction left unmatched. This CDR3 contains 13 residues. Germline V gene sequence: CDR1 ENHRY, CDR2 SYGVKD. CDR3 DNA sequence: TGTGCCATTCGGGACAGTTCCTACAATGAGCAGTTCTTC. Protein sequence: CAIRDSSYNEQFF.

This clone was seen once. The chain carries TRBV2 and TRBJ1-6; the D is unclear. V lost 5 bases and J 10 bases, leaving 18 bases between the germline ends. The CDR3 extends over 15 amino acids. CDR1 SNHLY and CDR2 FYNNEI come from the germline V gene. CDR3 loop: CASSTRRGSESPLHF. The CDR3 DNA follows: TGTGCCAGCAGTACTCGTCGGGGAAGCGAATCACCCCTCCACTTT.

The chain employs TRBV5-1 and TRBJ2-3, with D possibly TRBD2 on 6 matching bases. Germline V gene data show CDR1 as SGHRS and CDR2 as YFSETQ. The CDR3 sequence is 14 residues long. Trimming took 5 bases from V and 2 from J, leaving 12 bases between them. The CDR3 region has the DNA TGCGCCAGCAGGGTTCGGGACTTCACAGATACGCAGTATTTT. This encodes CASRVRDFTDTQYF.

The chain couples TRBV19 to TRBJ2-2; D is possibly TRBD2 (6 bases). There are 16 residues in the CDR3. V lost 3 bases and J 3 bases, leaving 14 bases between the germline ends. Germline lookup yields CDR1 LNHDA and CDR2 SQIVND (reference sequence). The CDR3 protein is CASSITGEGDTGELFF. The CDR3, as DNA: TGTGCCAGTAGTATCACGGGGGAAGGGGACACCGGGGAGCTGTTTTTT.

The table lists this clone with a few counts. J is TRBJ2-2 and V is TRBV5-1, with a tentative D call TRBD1 (5 bases). V was shortened by 4 bases and J by 2 bases, with 24 bases between the two germline ends. Germline loops: CDR1 SGHRS, CDR2 YFSETQ. The CDR3 consists of 19 residues. CDR3 sequence (DNA): TGCGCCAGCAGCACCGGTACAGGCGAAAAGGCCTTAAACACCGGGGAGCTGTTTTTT. Translated, it gives CASSTGTGEKALNTGELFF.

The table lists this clone with a few counts. The genes are TRBV30 and TRBJ1-1; 11 bases agree with TRBD1. V shed 3 bases and J 11 bases; nucleotides not matched to a gene: 2. This CDR3 has 11 amino acids. The germline gives CDR1 GTSNPN, CDR2 SVGIG (reference sequence). CDR3 region: CAWRDRGLAFF. CDR3 nucleotide sequence: TGTGCCTGGAGGGACAGGGGGCTTGCTTTCTTT.